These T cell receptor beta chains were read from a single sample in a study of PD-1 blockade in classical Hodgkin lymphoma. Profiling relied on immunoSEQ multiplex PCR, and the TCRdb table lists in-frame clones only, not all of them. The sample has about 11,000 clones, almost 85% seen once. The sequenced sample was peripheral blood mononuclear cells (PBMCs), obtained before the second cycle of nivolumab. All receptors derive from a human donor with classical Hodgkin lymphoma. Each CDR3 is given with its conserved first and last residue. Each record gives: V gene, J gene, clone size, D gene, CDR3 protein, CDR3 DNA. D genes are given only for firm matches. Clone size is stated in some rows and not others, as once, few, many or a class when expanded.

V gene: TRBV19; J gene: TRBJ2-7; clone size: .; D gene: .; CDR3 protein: CASSAGRQAHYEQYF; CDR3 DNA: TGTGCCAGTAGTGCAGGTAGACAGGCTCACTACGAGCAGTACTTC
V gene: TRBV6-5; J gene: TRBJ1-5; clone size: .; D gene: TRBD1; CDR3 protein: CASSSTGTGNQPQHF; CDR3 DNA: TGTGCCAGCAGTTCCACGGGGACAGGCAATCAGCCCCAGCATTTT
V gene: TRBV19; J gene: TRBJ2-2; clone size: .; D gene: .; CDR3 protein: CASSTQGGGTGELFF; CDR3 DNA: TGTGCCAGTAGTACACAGGGAGGGGGTACCGGGGAGCTGTTTTTT
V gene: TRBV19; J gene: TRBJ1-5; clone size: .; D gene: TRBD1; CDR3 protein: CASSGTGGNQPQHF; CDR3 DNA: TGTGCCAGTTCCGGGACAGGGGGCAATCAGCCCCAGCATTTT
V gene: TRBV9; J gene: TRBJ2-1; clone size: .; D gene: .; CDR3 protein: CASSVGVSSYNEQFF; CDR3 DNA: TGTGCCAGCAGCGTAGGGGTTAGCTCCTACAATGAGCAGTTCTTC
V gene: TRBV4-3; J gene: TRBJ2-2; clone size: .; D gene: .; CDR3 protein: CASSQEEVGMAGELFF; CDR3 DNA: TGCGCCAGCAGCCAAGAAGAGGTGGGAATGGCCGGGGAGCTGTTTTTT
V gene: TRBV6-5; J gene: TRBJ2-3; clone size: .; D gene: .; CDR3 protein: CASSHPYSTDTQYF; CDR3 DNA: TGTGCCAGCAGCCACCCTTACTCCACAGATACGCAGTATTTT
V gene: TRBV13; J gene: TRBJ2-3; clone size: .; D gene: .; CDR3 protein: CASRPARTGAQYF; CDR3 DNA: TGTGCCAGCAGACCCGCCCGTACAGGTGCGCAGTATTTT
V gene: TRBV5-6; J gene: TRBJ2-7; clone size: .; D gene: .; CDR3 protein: CASSLDREGTYEQYF; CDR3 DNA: TGTGCCAGCAGCTTGGACAGGGAGGGGACCTACGAGCAGTACTTC
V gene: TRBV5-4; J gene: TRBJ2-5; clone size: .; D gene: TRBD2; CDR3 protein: CASSLPRGESETQYF; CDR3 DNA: TGTGCCAGCAGCTTGCCGCGGGGGGAATCAGAGACCCAGTACTTC
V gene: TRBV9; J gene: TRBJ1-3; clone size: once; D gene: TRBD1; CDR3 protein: CASSVGTGVYTIYF; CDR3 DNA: TGTGCCAGCAGCGTGGGGACAGGGGTCTACACCATATATTTT
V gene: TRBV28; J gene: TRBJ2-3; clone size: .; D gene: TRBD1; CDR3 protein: CASSLLGDSAVSYITDTQYF; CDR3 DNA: TGTGCCAGCAGTTTATTAGGGGACAGTGCCGTGTCCTATATCACAGATACGCAGTATTTT
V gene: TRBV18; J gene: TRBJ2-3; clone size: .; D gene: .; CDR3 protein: CASSIMSTDTQYF; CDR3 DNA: TGTGCCAGCTCAATAATGAGCACAGATACGCAGTATTTT
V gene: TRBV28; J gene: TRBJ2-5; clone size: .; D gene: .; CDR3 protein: CASSVRLESQETQYF; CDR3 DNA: TGTGCCAGCAGTGTTAGACTCGAATCTCAAGAGACCCAGTACTTC
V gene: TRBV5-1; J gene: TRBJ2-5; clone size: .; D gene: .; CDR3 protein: CASSGPPGGGETQYF; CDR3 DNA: TGCGCCAGCAGTGGACCCCCAGGGGGGGGAGAGACCCAGTACTTC
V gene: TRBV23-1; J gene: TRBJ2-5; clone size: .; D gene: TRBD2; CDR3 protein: CASSQRLAGEETQYF; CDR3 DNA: TGCGCCAGCAGTCAACGGCTAGCGGGAGAAGAGACCCAGTACTTC
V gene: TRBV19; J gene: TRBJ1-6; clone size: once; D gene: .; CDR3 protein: CASSSEYLNSPLHF; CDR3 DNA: TGTGCCAGTAGTTCGGAATACCTGAATTCACCCCTCCACTTT
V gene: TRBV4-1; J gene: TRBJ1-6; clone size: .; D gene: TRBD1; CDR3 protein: CASSQVTGQGRGSPLHF; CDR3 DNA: TGCGCCAGCAGCCAAGTTACGGGACAGGGAAGAGGTTCACCCCTCCACTTT
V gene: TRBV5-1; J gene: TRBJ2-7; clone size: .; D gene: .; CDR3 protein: CASSLASGSYEQYF; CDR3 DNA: TGCGCCAGCAGCTTGGCCTCCGGATCCTACGAGCAGTACTTC
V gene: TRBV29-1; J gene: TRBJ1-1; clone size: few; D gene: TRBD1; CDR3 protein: CSVERTGRTEAFF; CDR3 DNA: TGCAGCGTTGAAAGGACAGGGAGGACTGAAGCTTTCTTT
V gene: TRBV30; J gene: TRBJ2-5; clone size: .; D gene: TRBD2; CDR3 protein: CAWSVAGGVQETQYF; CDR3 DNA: TGTGCCTGGAGTGTAGCGGGAGGAGTACAAGAGACCCAGTACTTC
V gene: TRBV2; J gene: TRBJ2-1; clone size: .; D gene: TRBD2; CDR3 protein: CASSEVGTSASEQFF; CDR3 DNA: TGTGCCAGCAGTGAAGTAGGGACTAGCGCCAGTGAGCAGTTCTTC
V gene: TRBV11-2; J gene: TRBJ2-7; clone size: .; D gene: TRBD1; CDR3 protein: CASSPYQSIRDRSYEQYF; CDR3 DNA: TGTGCCAGCAGCCCATATCAAAGTATCCGGGACAGGTCCTACGAGCAGTACTTC
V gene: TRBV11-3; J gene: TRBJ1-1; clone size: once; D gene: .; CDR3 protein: CASSQGRAEAFF; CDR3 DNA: TGTGCCAGCAGCCAGGGGAGGGCTGAAGCTTTCTTT
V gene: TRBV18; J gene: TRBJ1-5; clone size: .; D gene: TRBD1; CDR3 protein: CASSPFPGQGTREGNQPQHF; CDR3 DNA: TGTGCCAGCTCACCCTTTCCGGGACAGGGGACGCGGGAAGGCAATCAGCCCCAGCATTTT
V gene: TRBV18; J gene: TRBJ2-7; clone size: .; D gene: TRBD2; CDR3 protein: CASSPTLAGGVSYEQYF; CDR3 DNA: TGTGCCAGCTCCCCGACTTTAGCGGGAGGAGTCTCCTACGAGCAGTACTTC